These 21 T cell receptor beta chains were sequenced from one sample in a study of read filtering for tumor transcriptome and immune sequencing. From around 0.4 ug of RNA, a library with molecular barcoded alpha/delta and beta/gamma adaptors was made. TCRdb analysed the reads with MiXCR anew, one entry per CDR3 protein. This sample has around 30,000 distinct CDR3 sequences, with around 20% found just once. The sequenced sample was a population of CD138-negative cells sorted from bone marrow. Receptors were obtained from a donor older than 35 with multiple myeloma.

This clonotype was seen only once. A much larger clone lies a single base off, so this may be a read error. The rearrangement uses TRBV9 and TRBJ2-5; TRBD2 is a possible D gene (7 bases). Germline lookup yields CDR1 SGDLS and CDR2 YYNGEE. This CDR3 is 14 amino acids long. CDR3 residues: CASSVGEGGEAQYF. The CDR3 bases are TGTGCCAGCAGCGTAGGGGAGGGGGGAGAGGCCCAGTACTTC.

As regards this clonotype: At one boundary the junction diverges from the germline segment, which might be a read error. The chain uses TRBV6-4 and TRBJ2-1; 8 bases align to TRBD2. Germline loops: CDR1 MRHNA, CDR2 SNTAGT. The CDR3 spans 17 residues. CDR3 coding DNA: TGTGCCAGCACTGACTCAGTAGCGGGGAGGCCACGGGATGAGCAGTTCTTC. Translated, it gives CASTDSVAGRPRDEQFF.

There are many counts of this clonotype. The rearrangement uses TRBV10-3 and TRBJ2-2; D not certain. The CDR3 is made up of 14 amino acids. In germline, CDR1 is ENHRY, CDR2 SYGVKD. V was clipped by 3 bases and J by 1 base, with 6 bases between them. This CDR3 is CAISDYMNTGELFF. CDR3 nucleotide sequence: TGTGCCATCAGTGACTACATGAACACCGGGGAGCTGTTTTTT.

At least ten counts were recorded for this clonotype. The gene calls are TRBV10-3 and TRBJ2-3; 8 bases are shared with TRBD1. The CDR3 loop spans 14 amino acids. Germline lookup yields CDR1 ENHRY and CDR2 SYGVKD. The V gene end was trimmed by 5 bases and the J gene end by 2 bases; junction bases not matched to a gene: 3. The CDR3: CAISLGQDTDTQYF. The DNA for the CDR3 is TGTGCCATCAGTTTGGGACAGGACACAGATACGCAGTATTTT.

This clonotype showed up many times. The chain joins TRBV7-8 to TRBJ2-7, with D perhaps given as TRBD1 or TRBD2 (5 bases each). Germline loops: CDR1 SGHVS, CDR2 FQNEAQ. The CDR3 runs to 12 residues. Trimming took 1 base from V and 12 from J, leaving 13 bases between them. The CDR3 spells CASSLVGEHLYF. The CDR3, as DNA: TGTGCCAGCAGCTTAGTAGGGGAGCACCTGTACTTC. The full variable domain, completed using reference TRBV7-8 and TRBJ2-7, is GAGVSQSPRYKVAKRGQDVALRCDPISGHVSLFWYQQALGQGPEFLTYFQNEAQLDKSGLPSDRFFAERPEGSVSTLKIQRTQQEDSAVYLCASSLVGEHLYFGPGTRLTVT.

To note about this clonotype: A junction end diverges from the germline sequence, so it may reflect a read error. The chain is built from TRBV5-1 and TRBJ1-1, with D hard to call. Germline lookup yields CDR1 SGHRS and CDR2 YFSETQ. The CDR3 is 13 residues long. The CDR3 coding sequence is TGCGCCAGCAGCTTGGAACAGAACTCTGAAGCTTTCTTT. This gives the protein CASSLEQNSEAFF.

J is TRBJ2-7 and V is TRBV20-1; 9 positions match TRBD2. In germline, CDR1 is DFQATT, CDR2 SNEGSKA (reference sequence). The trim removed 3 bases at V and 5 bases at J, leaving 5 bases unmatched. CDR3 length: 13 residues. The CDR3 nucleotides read TGCAGTGCTAGGGGACTAGCAAGAAACGAGCAGTACTTC. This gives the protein CSARGLARNEQYF.

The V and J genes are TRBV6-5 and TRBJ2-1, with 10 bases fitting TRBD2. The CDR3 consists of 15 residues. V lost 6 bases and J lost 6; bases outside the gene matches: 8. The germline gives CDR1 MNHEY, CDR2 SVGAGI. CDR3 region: CASRTVAGGSNEQFF. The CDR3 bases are TGTGCCAGCAGAACAGTAGCGGGAGGTTCCAATGAGCAGTTCTTC.

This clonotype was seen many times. CDR3 coding DNA: TGTGCCAGTAGAACAGCCGGGACTAGCGGTGAGACCCAGTACTTC. Translated, it gives CASRTAGTSGETQYF. The V gene is TRBV19, the J gene TRBJ2-5; 11 nucleotides line up with TRBD2. CDR3 size: 15 residues. V lost 6 bases and J lost 5; bases outside the gene matches: 8. Germline lookup yields CDR1 LNHDA and CDR2 SQIVND (reference sequence).

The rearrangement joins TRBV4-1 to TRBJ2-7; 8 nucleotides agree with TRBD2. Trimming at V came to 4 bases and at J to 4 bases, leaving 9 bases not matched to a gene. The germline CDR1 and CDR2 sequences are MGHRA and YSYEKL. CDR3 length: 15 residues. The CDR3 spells CASSPAGGGAYEQYF. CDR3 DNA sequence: TGCGCCAGCAGCCCTGCCGGGGGGGGGGCTTACGAGCAGTACTTC.

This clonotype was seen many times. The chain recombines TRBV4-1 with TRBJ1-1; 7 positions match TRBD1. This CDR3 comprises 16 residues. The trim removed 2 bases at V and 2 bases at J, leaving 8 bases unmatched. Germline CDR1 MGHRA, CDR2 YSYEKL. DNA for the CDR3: TGCGCCAGCAGCCAATCCAGGACAGGAACTAACACTGAAGCTTTCTTT. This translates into CASSQSRTGTNTEAFF.

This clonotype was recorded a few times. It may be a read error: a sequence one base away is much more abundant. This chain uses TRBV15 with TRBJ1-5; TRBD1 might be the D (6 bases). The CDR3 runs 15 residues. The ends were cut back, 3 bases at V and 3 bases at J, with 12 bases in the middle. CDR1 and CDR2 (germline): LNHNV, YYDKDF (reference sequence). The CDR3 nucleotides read TGTGCCACCAGCAGGGGACATGGAATCAATCAGCCCCAGCATTTT. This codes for CATSRGHGINQPQHF.

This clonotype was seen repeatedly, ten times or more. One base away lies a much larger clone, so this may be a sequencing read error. The CDR3 DNA reads TGTGCCAGCAGTCCCCTCCAAGAGACCCAGTACTTC. Its translation: CASSPLQETQYF. The genes are TRBV28 and TRBJ2-5; D not resolved. CDR3 length equals 12 residues. Trimming pared 5 bases from V and 1 base from J, leaving 5 bases between. Germline CDR1 MDHEN, CDR2 SYDVKM.

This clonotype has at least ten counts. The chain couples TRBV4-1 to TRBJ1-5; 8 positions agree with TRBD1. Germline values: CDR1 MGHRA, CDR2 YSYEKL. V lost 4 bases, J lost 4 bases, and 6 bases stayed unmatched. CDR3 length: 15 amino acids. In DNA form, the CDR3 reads TGCGCCAGCAGCCGGATAACAGGGGGGAATCAGCCCCAGCATTTT. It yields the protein CASSRITGGNQPQHF.

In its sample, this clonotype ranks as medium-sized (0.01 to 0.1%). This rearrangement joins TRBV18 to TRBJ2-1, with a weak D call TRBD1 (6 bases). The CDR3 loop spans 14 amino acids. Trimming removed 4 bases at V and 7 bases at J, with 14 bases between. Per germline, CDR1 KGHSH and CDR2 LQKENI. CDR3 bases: TGTGCCAGCTCACTGGACAGTGTCCCTAATGAGCAGTTCTTC. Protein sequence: CASSLDSVPNEQFF.

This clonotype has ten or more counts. The CDR3 nucleotides are TGTGCCAGCGGGGGGATAAGGGGGCTAGGCTACACCTTC. Its translation: CASGGIRGLGYTF. The V gene is TRBV28, the J gene TRBJ1-2; TRBD1 matches 7 bases. The germline V gene encodes CDR1 MDHEN and CDR2 SYDVKM. J was trimmed by 8 bases and V by 8 bases; bases with no gene match: 11. The CDR3 has 13 residues.

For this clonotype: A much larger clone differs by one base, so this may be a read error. CDR3 amino acids: CSAPPRLAGSEQCF. For the CDR3, the DNA is TGCAGTGCTCCCCCCCGTCTAGCGGGAAGCGAGCAGTGCTTC. This chain joins TRBV20-1 and TRBJ2-7, with 9 bases identical to TRBD2. The CDR3 sequence is 14 residues long. Germline V gene sequence: CDR1 DFQATT, CDR2 SNEGSKA (reference sequence).

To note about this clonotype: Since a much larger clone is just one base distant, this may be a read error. The CDR3 DNA reads as TGTGTCAGCCTCCCACAGGCTAGCACAGATACGCAGTATTTT. Its protein is CVSLPQASTDTQYF. The chain recombines TRBV6-5 with TRBJ2-3; D possibly corresponds to TRBD1 (5 bases). Per the germline V gene, CDR1 is MNHEY and CDR2 is SVGAGI. This CDR3 contains 14 residues.

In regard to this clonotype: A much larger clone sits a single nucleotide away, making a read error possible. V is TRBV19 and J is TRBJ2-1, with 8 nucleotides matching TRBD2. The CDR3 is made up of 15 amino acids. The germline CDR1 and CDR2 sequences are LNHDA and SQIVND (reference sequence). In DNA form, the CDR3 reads TGTGCCAGTAGTAAGCGGGGGTTGATGAACAATGAGCAGCTCTTC. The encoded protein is CASSKRGLMNNEQLF. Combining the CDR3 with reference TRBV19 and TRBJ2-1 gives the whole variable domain DGGITQSPKYLFRKEGQNVTLSCEQNLNHDAMYWYRQDPGQGLRLIYYSQIVNDFQKGDIAEGYSVSREKKESFPLTVTSAQKNPTAFYLCASSKRGLMNNEQLFGPGTRLTVL.

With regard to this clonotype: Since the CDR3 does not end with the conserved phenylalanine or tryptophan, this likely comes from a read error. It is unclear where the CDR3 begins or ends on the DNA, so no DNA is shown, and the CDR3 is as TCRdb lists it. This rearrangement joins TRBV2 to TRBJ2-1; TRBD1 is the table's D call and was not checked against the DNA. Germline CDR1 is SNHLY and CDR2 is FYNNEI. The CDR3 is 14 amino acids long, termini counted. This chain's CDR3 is CASNSQWGPQGQLS.

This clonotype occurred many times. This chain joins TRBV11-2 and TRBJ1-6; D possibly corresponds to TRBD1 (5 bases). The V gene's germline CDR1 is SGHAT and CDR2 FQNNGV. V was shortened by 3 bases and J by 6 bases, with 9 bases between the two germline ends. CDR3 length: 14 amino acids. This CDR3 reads CASSFRGLNSPLHF. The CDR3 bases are TGTGCCAGCAGCTTCCGGGGCCTTAATTCACCCCTCCACTTT.